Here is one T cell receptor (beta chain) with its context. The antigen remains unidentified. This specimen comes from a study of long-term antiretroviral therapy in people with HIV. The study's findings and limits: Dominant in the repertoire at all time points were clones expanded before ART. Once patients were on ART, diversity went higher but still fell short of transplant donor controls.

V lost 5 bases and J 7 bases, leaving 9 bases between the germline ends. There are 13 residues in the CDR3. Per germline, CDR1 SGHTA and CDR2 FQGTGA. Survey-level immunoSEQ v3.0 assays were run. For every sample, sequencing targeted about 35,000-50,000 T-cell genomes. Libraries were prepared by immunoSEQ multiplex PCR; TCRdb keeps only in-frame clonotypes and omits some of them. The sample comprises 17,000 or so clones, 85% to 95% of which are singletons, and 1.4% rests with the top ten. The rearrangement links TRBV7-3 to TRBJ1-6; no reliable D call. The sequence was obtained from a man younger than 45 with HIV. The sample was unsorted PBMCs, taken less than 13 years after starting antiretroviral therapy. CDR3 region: CASSERRNSPLHF. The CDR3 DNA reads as TGTGCCAGCAGCGAACGACGGAATTCACCCCTCCACTTT.